The rows below give T cell receptor beta chains drawn from one sample of a study of blood T cell repertoires in COVID-19. TCRdb's table, derived via immunoSEQ multiplex PCR, lists solely in-frame clones and lacks some. The sample carries more than 300,000 clones, around 87% recorded once. Sequencing input: peripheral blood. These receptors came from a young woman with COVID-19, enrolled during active disease. Each CDR3 is given with its conserved first and last residue. Fields, in order: clone size, V gene, D gene, J gene, CDR3 protein, CDR3 DNA. The D gene is left open where the match is weak. Clone size is stated in some rows and not others, as once, few, many or a class when expanded.

NA	TRBV30	NA	TRBJ2-6	CAWSVPETSGANVLTF	TGTGCCTGGAGTGTCCCAGAAACCTCTGGGGCCAACGTCCTGACTTTC
NA	TRBV9	NA	TRBJ2-7	CASSVGGSTTYEQYF	TGTGCCAGCAGCGTAGGTGGTAGCACTACCTACGAGCAGTACTTC
NA	TRBV2	TRBD2	TRBJ2-1	CASRSTSGSNEQFF	TGTGCCAGCAGATCGACTAGCGGGAGCAATGAGCAGTTCTTC
NA	TRBV27	NA	TRBJ1-1	CASISGTTLSNTEAFF	TGTGCCAGCATTTCAGGGACAACCTTATCGAACACTGAAGCTTTCTTT
NA	TRBV4-3	NA	TRBJ2-5	CASSQEIWGTGETQYF	TGCGCCAGCAGCCAAGAAATTTGGGGCACAGGTGAGACCCAGTACTTC
few	TRBV6-2/TRBV6-3	NA	TRBJ2-5	CASSDKEAETQYF	TGTGCCAGCAGTGACAAGGAGGCAGAGACCCAGTACTTC
NA	TRBV7-2	TRBD2	TRBJ2-7	CASSKTSGSGGEQYF	TGTGCCAGCAGCAAGACTAGCGGGAGTGGGGGCGAGCAGTACTTC
NA	TRBV28	NA	TRBJ1-4	CASSYWSGNEKLFF	TGTGCCAGCAGTTATTGGTCAGGCAATGAAAAACTGTTTTTT
few	TRBV7-8	NA	TRBJ1-1	CASSPREFTEAFF	TGTGCCAGCAGCCCTCGGGAGTTCACTGAAGCTTTCTTT
NA	TRBV3-1/TRBV3-2	NA	TRBJ2-5	CASTKLGGADMETQYF	TGTGCCAGCACCAAATTGGGGGGGGCCGACATGGAGACCCAGTACTTC
NA	TRBV19	NA	TRBJ1-5	CASSIVDQPQHF	TGTGCCAGTAGTATAGTCGATCAGCCCCAGCATTTT
NA	TRBV6-5	TRBD1	TRBJ2-1	CASNGQGSYNEQFF	TGTGCCAGCAATGGACAGGGCTCATACAATGAGCAGTTCTTC
NA	TRBV20-1	NA	TRBJ2-1	CSALTSNEQFF	TGCAGTGCTCTGACTAGCAATGAGCAGTTCTTC
NA	TRBV7-6	TRBD1	TRBJ2-7	CASSLGGTGRTEQYF	TGTGCCAGCAGCTTAGGGGGGACAGGGAGAACCGAGCAGTACTTC
NA	TRBV12-3/TRBV12-4	NA	TRBJ1-2	CASSPLFGYTF	TGTGCCAGCAGTCCTCTATTTGGCTACACCTTC
NA	TRBV6-2/TRBV6-3	TRBD1	TRBJ1-5	CASSIQGAGDQPQHF	TGTGCCAGCAGCATTCAGGGGGCAGGGGATCAGCCCCAGCATTTT
NA	TRBV11-2	TRBD1	TRBJ1-2	CASSFSAGGYGYTF	TGTGCCAGCAGCTTCTCGGCAGGGGGATATGGCTACACCTTC
NA	TRBV27	TRBD2	TRBJ2-5	CASAGTSGSGETQYF	TGTGCCAGCGCAGGGACTAGCGGGAGCGGAGAGACCCAGTACTTC
NA	TRBV5-1	NA	TRBJ2-1	CASSLAGVSYNEQFF	TGCGCCAGCAGCTTGGCAGGGGTCTCCTACAATGAGCAGTTCTTC
once	TRBV30	TRBD1	TRBJ1-4	CALEGDRDEKLFF	TGTGCCTTAGAGGGGGACAGGGATGAAAAACTGTTTTTT
once	TRBV5-1	TRBD1	TRBJ1-2	CASSSGQGDGYTF	TGCGCCAGCAGCTCAGGACAGGGGGACGGCTACACCTTC
NA	TRBV9	NA	TRBJ2-1	CASSVVERAATYNEQFF	TGTGCCAGCAGCGTAGTGGAGCGGGCTGCCACCTACAATGAGCAGTTCTTC
NA	TRBV9	TRBD2	TRBJ2-1	CASSVAPRISGRDNEQFF	TGTGCCAGCAGCGTAGCGCCCCGGATTAGCGGGAGGGACAATGAGCAGTTCTTC
NA	TRBV19	TRBD2	TRBJ2-7	CASSTVAGSYEQYF	TGTGCCAGTAGTACCGTAGCGGGGTCCTACGAGCAGTACTTC
NA	TRBV11-2	TRBD2	TRBJ2-5	CASSLVGIGRVQTQYF	TGTGCCAGCAGCTTAGTAGGCATTGGGAGGGTACAGACCCAGTACTTC
NA	TRBV24-1	TRBD1	TRBJ1-5	CATSDPTGGNQPQHF	TGTGCCACCAGTGATCCCACAGGGGGGAATCAGCCCCAGCATTTT
NA	TRBV27	NA	TRBJ1-2	CASSPEGETHGYTF	TGTGCCAGCAGTCCCGAGGGGGAGACGCATGGCTACACCTTC
NA	TRBV6-6	NA	TRBJ1-4	CASSYRGTTNEKLFF	TGTGCCAGCAGTTACCGGGGGACAACTAATGAAAAACTGTTTTTT
NA	TRBV5-1	TRBD2	TRBJ2-5	CASSLARLGGRGETQYF	TGCGCCAGCAGCTTGGCCCGTCTGGGCGGGAGGGGAGAGACCCAGTACTTC
NA	TRBV4-1	NA	TRBJ2-7	CASSLNRVRPLREQYF	TGCGCCAGCAGCCTTAACAGGGTTAGGCCCCTACGGGAGCAGTACTTC
NA	TRBV6-5	NA	TRBJ1-2	CASGPPAGNYGYTF	TGTGCCAGCGGGCCCCCCGCGGGGAACTATGGCTACACCTTC
NA	TRBV30	NA	TRBJ2-7	CAWSVQAATYEQYF	TGTGCCTGGAGTGTACAAGCGGCCACCTACGAGCAGTACTTC
NA	TRBV7-9	NA	TRBJ2-3	CASSLAFPGRSQAPDTQYF	TGTGCCAGCAGCTTAGCTTTTCCCGGTCGGAGCCAAGCCCCCGATACGCAGTATTTT
NA	TRBV2	NA	TRBJ2-2	CASSVEGRRTGELFF	TGTGCCAGCAGTGTGGAGGGGCGGCGGACCGGGGAGCTGTTTTTT
few	TRBV6-2/TRBV6-3	NA	TRBJ1-4	CASSYEREKLFF	TGTGCCAGCAGTTATGAGCGAGAAAAACTGTTTTTT
many	TRBV4-1	NA	TRBJ1-4	CASSQGGTPTNEKLFF	TGCGCCAGCAGCCAAGGGGGGACACCCACTAATGAAAAACTGTTTTTT
NA	TRBV29-1	NA	TRBJ1-5	CSVGSGPRDQPQHF	TGCAGCGTTGGTTCCGGGCCGAGGGATCAGCCCCAGCATTTT
NA	TRBV3-1/TRBV3-2	TRBD1	TRBJ1-1	CASSLSRDRGVREAFF	TGTGCCAGCAGCCTTTCCAGGGACAGGGGCGTCCGTGAAGCTTTCTTT
NA	TRBV19	NA	TRBJ2-4	CASSIDRGNIQYF	TGTGCCAGTAGTATAGACAGGGGAAACATTCAGTACTTC
NA	TRBV21-1	NA	TRBJ2-7	CASSRGGGPGGIDEQYF	TGTGCCAGCAGCAGAGGGGGGGGGCCGGGAGGAATTGACGAGCAGTACTTC
once	TRBV28	TRBD2	TRBJ2-7	CASSSPASGMTYEQYF	TGTGCCAGCAGTTCCCCAGCTAGCGGGATGACCTACGAGCAGTACTTC